Below, 12 T cell receptor beta chains from the same sample are listed, as sequenced in a study of blood T cell repertoires in COVID-19. Generated by immunoSEQ multiplex PCR, the TCRdb table keeps only in-frame clones and is missing some. The sample shows about 270,000 clones, approximately 90% of them seen only once. Sequenced input: PBMCs or T cells enriched from blood (not recorded which). Every receptor here comes from a woman aged 45-60 years who had recovered from COVID-19.

This clone came up once. This chain links TRBV2 with TRBJ2-4; 9 nucleotides align to TRBD1. Per germline, CDR1 SNHLY and CDR2 FYNNEI. The CDR3 consists of 16 residues. Trimming at V came to 3 bases and at J to 4 bases, leaving 7 bases not matched to a gene. The CDR3 loop reads CASSDKQGAPKNIQYF. As DNA, the CDR3 is TGTGCCAGCAGTGATAAACAGGGGGCGCCTAAAAACATTCAGTACTTC.

This rearrangement joins TRBV7-2 to TRBJ2-7; 7 nucleotides line up with TRBD1. The CDR3 is made up of 15 amino acids. The J segment lost 4 bases and the V segment lost 1 base, leaving 7 bases of the junction unmatched. In germline, CDR1 is SGHTA, CDR2 FQGNSA. For the CDR3, the DNA is TGTGCCAGCAGCTTAGAGGGGGCACCGCATTACGAGCAGTACTTC. It encodes CASSLEGAPHYEQYF.

This chain links TRBV28 with TRBJ1-1; no definite D call. The V gene lost 2 bases and the J gene lost 6 bases, with 16 bases spanning the gap. This CDR3 has 15 amino acids. Germline V gene lookup returns CDR1 MDHEN and CDR2 SYDVKM. The CDR3 region is CASSLRRSGRAEAFF. CDR3 nucleotides: TGTGCCAGCAGTTTAAGGAGGAGTGGGCGGGCTGAAGCTTTCTTT.

The CDR3, as DNA: TGTGCCAGCAGCTTAAACAGGGCGGGCACCGGGGAGCTGTTTTTT. Its translation: CASSLNRAGTGELFF. The V gene is TRBV7-2, the J gene TRBJ2-2; TRBD1 might be the D (6 bases). The CDR3 runs to 15 residues. CDR1 is SGHTA, CDR2 FQGNSA, per germline. The ends were cut back, 2 bases at V and 4 bases at J, with 11 bases in the middle.

The chain uses TRBV28 and TRBJ1-2; 7 nucleotides line up with TRBD1. There are 12 residues in the CDR3. Per germline, CDR1 MDHEN and CDR2 SYDVKM. V dropped 5 bases and J dropped 8; count of bases not matched to a gene: 5. As DNA, the CDR3 is TGTGCCAGCAGTACCCCGGGACAGGGCTACACCTTC. Protein sequence: CASSTPGQGYTF.

This chain uses TRBV5-1 with TRBJ2-4, with 10 positions matching TRBD1. V was pared by 4 bases and J by 1 base, with 5 bases of the junction left unmatched. Looked up from germline, CDR1 is SGHRS and CDR2 is YFSETQ. This CDR3 spans 16 amino acids. CDR3 amino acids: CASSPRGQGAKNIQYF. In DNA form, the CDR3 reads TGCGCCAGCAGCCCGAGGGGACAGGGGGCCAAAAACATTCAGTACTTC.

This chain joins TRBV21-1 and TRBJ1-1; the D call in the table, TRBD1, was not verified against the DNA. TRBV21-1 is a pseudogene segment. The CDR3 spans 15 residues. CDR3 sequence (DNA): TGTGCCAGCAGCCCGAAAACAGGGGAGAACACTGAAGCTTTCTTT. This encodes CASSPKTGENTEAFF.

As concerns this clone: In the same sample, other DNA sequences code for this CDR3. The rearrangement uses TRBV7-2 and TRBJ1-1; 7 positions agree with TRBD1. CDR1 and CDR2 from the germline V gene are SGHTA and FQGNSA. This CDR3 has 13 amino acids. After removal of 4 bases from V and 5 bases from J, the junction contained 4 bases not matched to a gene. The CDR3 loop is CASSSQGRTEAFF. The DNA for the CDR3 is TGTGCCAGCAGCTCACAGGGGAGGACTGAAGCTTTCTTT.

The rearrangement uses TRBV6-5 and TRBJ2-3; D is possibly TRBD2 (5 bases). V was trimmed by 5 bases and J by 0 bases, leaving 9 bases between them. This CDR3 is 14 amino acids long. CDR1 and CDR2 from the germline V gene are MNHEY and SVGAGI. CDR3 in DNA: TGTGCCAGCAGTCCACGGACTAGCACAGATACGCAGTATTTT. It specifies CASSPRTSTDTQYF.

This rearrangement joins TRBV27 to TRBJ2-7, with 10 bases lining up with TRBD1. Germline V gene sequence: CDR1 MNHEY, CDR2 SMNVEV (reference sequence). Trimming cost V 5 bases and J 3 bases; bases outside gene matches: 4. The CDR3 length is 14 residues. The CDR3, as DNA: TGTGCCAGCAGTGCCAGGGACAGGGGCTACGAGCAGTACTTC. Its translation: CASSARDRGYEQYF.

The chain combines TRBV7-8 with TRBJ2-3, with D maybe TRBD2 (6 bases). Per germline, CDR1 SGHVS and CDR2 FQNEAQ. The CDR3 runs to 15 residues. Trimming left V 8 bases short and J 4 bases short, with 19 bases between. DNA of the CDR3: TGTGCCAGCGAAGCTTATCGCGGGAATGCAGATACGCAGTATTTT. Amino acids: CASEAYRGNADTQYF.

V is TRBV11-1 and J is TRBJ1-2; tentative D call: TRBD1 (6 bases). Trimming left V 5 bases short and J 4 bases short, with 11 bases between. Per the germline V gene, CDR1 is SGHAT and CDR2 is FQDESV (reference sequence). This CDR3 is built from 13 residues. For the CDR3, the DNA is TGTGCCAGCAGCCGAGACAGGACCTATGGCTACACCTTC. Protein product: CASSRDRTYGYTF.